This T cell receptor (beta chain) appears in the sequencing data of a study of T cells expressing NK-cell markers. At the level of the study: In sorted CD3+CD56+NKG2C+, CD3+CD56+NKG2C- and CD3+CD56-NKG2C+ T cells, TCR beta repertoires were obtained.

Reprocessing the 5' RACE reads, TCRdb reports a single entry for every CDR3 protein and omits DNA. With some 280,000 distinct CDR3 sequences in the sample, the ten largest clones hold roughly 0.4%. CDR1 LNHNV and CDR2 YYDKDF come from the germline V gene (reference sequence). This CDR3 is built from 16 residues. The sample was blood T cells: a sorted CD56 or NKG2C T cell subset, CD4+ or CD8+ T cells, or bulk PBMC T cells (not recorded which). The TCR comes from a man younger than 35 in good health. The chain employs TRBV15 and TRBJ1-5. CDR3 sequence: CATSRDRGRVGQPQHF.